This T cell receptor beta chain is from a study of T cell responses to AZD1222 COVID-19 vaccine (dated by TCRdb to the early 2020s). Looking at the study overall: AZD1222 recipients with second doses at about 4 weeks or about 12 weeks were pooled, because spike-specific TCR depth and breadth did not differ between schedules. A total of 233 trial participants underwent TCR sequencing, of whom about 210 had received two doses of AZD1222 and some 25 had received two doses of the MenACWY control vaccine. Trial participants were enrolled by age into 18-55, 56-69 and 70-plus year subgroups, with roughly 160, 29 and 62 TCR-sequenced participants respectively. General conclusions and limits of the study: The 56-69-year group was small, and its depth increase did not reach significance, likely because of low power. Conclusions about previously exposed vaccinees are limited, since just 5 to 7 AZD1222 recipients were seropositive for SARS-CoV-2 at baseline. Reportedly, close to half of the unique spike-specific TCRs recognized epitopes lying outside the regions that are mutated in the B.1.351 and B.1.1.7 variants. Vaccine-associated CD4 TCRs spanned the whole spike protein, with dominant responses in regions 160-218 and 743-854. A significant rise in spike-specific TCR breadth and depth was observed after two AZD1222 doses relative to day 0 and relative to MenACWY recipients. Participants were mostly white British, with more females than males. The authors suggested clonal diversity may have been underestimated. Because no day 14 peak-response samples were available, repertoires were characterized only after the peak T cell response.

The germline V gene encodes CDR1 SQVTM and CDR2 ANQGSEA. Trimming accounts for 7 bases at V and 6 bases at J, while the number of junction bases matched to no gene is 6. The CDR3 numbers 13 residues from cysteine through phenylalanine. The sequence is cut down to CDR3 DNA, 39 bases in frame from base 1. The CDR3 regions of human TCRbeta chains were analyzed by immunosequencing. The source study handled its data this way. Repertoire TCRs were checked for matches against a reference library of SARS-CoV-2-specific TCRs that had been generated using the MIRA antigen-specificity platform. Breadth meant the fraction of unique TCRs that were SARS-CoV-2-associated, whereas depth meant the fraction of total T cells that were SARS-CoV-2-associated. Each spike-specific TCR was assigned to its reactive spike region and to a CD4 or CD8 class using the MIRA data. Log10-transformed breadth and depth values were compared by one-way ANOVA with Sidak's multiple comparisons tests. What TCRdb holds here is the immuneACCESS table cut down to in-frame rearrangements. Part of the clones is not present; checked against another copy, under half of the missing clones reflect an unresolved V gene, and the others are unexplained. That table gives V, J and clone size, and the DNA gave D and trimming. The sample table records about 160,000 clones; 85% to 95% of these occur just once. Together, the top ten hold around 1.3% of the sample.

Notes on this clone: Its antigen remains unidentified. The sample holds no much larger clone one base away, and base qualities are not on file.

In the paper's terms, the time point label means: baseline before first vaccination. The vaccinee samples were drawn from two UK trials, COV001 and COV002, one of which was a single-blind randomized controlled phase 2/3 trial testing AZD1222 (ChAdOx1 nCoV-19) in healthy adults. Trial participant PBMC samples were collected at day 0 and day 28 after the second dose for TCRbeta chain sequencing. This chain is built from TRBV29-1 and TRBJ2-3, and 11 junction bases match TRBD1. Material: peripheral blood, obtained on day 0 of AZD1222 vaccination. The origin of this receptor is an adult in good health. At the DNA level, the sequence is TGCAGCGGCGGGGACAGGGGGTGGGATACGCAGTATTTT. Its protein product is CSGGDRGWDTQYF.